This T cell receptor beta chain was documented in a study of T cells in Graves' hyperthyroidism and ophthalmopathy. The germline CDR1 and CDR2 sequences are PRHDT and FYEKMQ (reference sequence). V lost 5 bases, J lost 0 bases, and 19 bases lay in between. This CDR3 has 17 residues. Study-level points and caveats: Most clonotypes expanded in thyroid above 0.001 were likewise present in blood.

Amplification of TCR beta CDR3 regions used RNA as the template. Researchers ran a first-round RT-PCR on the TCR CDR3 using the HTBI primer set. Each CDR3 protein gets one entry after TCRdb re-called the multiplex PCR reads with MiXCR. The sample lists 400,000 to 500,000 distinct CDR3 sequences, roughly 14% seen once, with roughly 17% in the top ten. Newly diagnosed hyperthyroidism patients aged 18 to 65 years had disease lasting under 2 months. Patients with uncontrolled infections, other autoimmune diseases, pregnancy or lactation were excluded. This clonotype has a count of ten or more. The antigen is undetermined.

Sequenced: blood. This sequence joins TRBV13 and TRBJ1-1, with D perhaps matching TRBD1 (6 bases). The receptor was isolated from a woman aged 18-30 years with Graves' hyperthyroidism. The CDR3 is CASSPSQGRHMNTEAFF. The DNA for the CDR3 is TGTGCCAGCAGCCCGAGCCAGGGGCGCCACATGAACACTGAAGCTTTCTTT.